This TCR beta chain was sequenced in a study of cytomegalovirus exposure and HLA in healthy donors. Sequencing was performed with immunoSEQ multiplex PCR; in TCRdb, only in-frame clones are kept and a portion is missing. The sample has fewer than 150,000 clones, 70% to 85% seen once; the top ten hold around 27%. This clone was recorded only once. The V end was cut by 5 bases, the J end by 4 bases, with 17 bases between. CDR3 length equals 15 residues. Germline V gene lookup returns CDR1 SEHNR and CDR2 FQNEAQ (reference sequence). This receptor was identified in a man aged 25 to 40 in good health and CMV-seropositive. Sequenced sample: PBMCs. The J gene is TRBJ1-2, the V gene TRBV7-9; D uncertain. Written as DNA, the CDR3 is TGTGCCAGCAGCCCCGAGCGCAATTTCCCCTATGGCTACACCTTC. This codes for CASSPERNFPYGYTF.